This T cell receptor beta chain was recorded in a study of vaccination effects on CD4 cells after COVID-19. Study-wide results and limits: The study dataset contains few convalescent patients and includes no early post-infection timepoints.

V was trimmed by 8 bases and J by 9 bases, leaving 23 bases between them. Per germline, CDR1 GTSNPN and CDR2 SVGIG (reference sequence). The CDR3 has 14 amino acids. Expansion of antigen-specific CD4+ T cells with viral peptide pools was carried out by the ViraFEST assay before sequencing. It was after more than nine days of culture that CD4+ T cells were isolated. Absence of prior SARS-CoV-2 infection characterized the vaccine recipients, who showed negative nucleocapsid antibodies. Method: immunoSEQ multiplex PCR; TCRdb's copy keeps in-frame clones and lacks some. The data contain 20,000 to 25,000 clones, 65% to 75% of them seen just once; the ten biggest clones take up less than 3.5%. Details on this clone: As yet, its antigen is unknown.

The clonotype originates from a human donor who received a COVID-19 vaccine. V gene TRBV30 combines with J gene TRBJ2-1; tentatively, D is TRBD1 (5 bases). The sample consisted of CD4+ T cells from PBMCs cultured with SARS-CoV-2 spike peptides, taken before COVID-19 vaccination. CDR3 loop: CAGMQGTLTREQFF. Here the CDR3 DNA reads TGTGCCGGAATGCAGGGCACCTTGACTCGTGAGCAGTTCTTC.